This T cell receptor (beta chain) was recovered during a study of graft-versus-host responses after intestinal transplantation. Whole-study context: Isolated intestinal, liver-intestinal, or multivisceral transplants had been given to the recipients. Uniformly, recipients were administered anti-thymocyte globulin induction with subsequent tacrolimus and steroids for 2 to 3 years.

Study observations and caveats: High graft-versus-host to host-versus-graft clonal ratios were found in allografts of patients who had graft-donor T cell macrochimerism. The authors found GvH clones in recipient marrow, some appearing first in ileum or blood.

CDR1 and CDR2 from the germline V gene are MNHEY and SVGAGI. This CDR3 spans 15 amino acids. V shed 6 bases and J 7 bases; nucleotides not matched to a gene: 10. Measured with immunoSEQ multiplex PCR; TCRdb has only the in-frame clones, and not every one. The sample holds some 96,000 clones, about 90% seen once. This clone came up once. What it binds is unknown. The TCR sequence derives from a human donor who was the organ donor for an intestinal transplant. The sample in question was unstimulated CD4+ T cells sorted from spleen or lymph node cells, obtained before transplant. The genes are TRBV6-5 and TRBJ2-1; 9 nucleotides line up with TRBD2. The CDR3 is CASRLTSGWFNEQFF. The DNA of the CDR3 is TGTGCCAGCAGACTCACTAGCGGGTGGTTTAATGAGCAGTTCTTC.